The rows below give T cell receptor beta chains drawn from one sample of a study of control samples from healthy donors and cancer patients. TCRdb's table, derived via immunoSEQ multiplex PCR, lists solely in-frame clones and lacks some. This table holds some 120,000 clones, 70% to 90% found once. The material sequenced was blood. The receptors were sampled from a woman aged 70-85 years in good health. The CDR3 runs from the conserved cysteine through the conserved F or W. Fields, in order: D gene, clone size, J gene, V gene, CDR3 protein, CDR3 DNA. A D gene is named only where the DNA matches it firmly. The listing skips clone size in some rows; elsewhere it reads once, few, many or a size class.

>NA|NA|TRBJ2-5|TRBV5-1
CASSLGGLARGETQYF
TGCGCCAGCAGCTTGGGAGGGCTGGCCAGGGGAGAGACCCAGTACTTC
>TRBD1|NA|TRBJ1-4|TRBV5-5
CASSRDRVTNEKLFF
TGTGCCAGCAGCCGGGACAGGGTTACTAATGAAAAACTGTTTTTT
>NA|NA|TRBJ2-1|TRBV27
CASSLSKGGAGAWNEQFF
TGTGCCAGCAGTTTATCTAAGGGGGGGGCGGGGGCTTGGAATGAGCAGTTCTTC
>NA|NA|TRBJ2-7|TRBV5-1
CASSLVAGREQYF
TGCGCCAGCAGCTTGGTCGCGGGGCGCGAGCAGTACTTC
>NA|once|TRBJ2-7|TRBV2
CASSVQDYEQYF
TGTGCCAGCAGCGTACAGGACTACGAGCAGTACTTC
>TRBD1|NA|TRBJ1-6|TRBV5-4
CASSLVAGGGGSPLHF
TGTGCCAGCAGCTTGGTGGCAGGGGGCGGCGGTTCACCCCTCCACTTT
>TRBD1|once|TRBJ2-1|TRBV6-6
CASRLTGVQFF
TGTGCCAGCAGACTGACAGGGGTGCAGTTCTTC
>NA|NA|TRBJ1-4|TRBV19
CATNSKGRNEKLFF
TGTGCCACCAATTCTAAGGGGAGGAATGAAAAACTGTTTTTT
>NA|NA|TRBJ1-5|TRBV6-6
CASSYSRGQEDQPQHF
TGTGCCAGCAGTTACTCGAGAGGCCAGGAAGATCAGCCCCAGCATTTT
>NA|NA|TRBJ2-5|TRBV5-5
CASSLGRAQETQYF
TGTGCCAGCAGCTTGGGACGCGCCCAAGAGACCCAGTACTTC
>NA|NA|TRBJ2-1|TRBV7-2
CASSLRPYNEQFF
TGTGCCAGCAGCTTACGCCCTTACAATGAGCAGTTCTTC
>TRBD2|NA|TRBJ2-3|TRBV4-1
CASSQQVVAGGPKEYF
TGCGCCAGCAGCCAGCAAGTCGTAGCGGGGGGCCCGAAGGAGTATTTT
>NA|once|TRBJ2-5|TRBV9
CASSMGPGAGGETQYF
TGTGCCAGCAGCATGGGGCCGGGGGCAGGTGGAGAGACCCAGTACTTC
>NA|few|TRBJ2-7|TRBV6-2/TRBV6-3
CASSYPIGTAFYF
TGTGCCAGCAGTTACCCGATTGGGACCGCTTTTTACTTC